The clone carrying this TCR beta chain was picked up a small number of times. Unique molecular identifiers were built into the TCRbeta library. In TCRdb, the PCR reads were re-called with MiXCR into one record per CDR3 protein. The sample has about 360,000 distinct CDR3 sequences; about an eighth are singletons. The data stem from a study of T-cell reconstitution after alpha-beta-depleted transplantation in children. This clonotype was sampled from a human donor who donated a stem cell graft to a child with Fanconi anemia. The material was PBMCs, obtained from the stem cell graft.

The CDR3 reads CASSYRDGASGGPGQTQYF. The DNA of the CDR3 is TGTGCCAGCAGTTACAGAGATGGGGCTAGCGGGGGGCCGGGACAGACCCAGTACTTC. The chain links TRBV6-5 to TRBJ2-5, with TRBD2 matching over 11 bases. V gave up 2 bases and J gave up 6 bases; unmatched junction bases: 17. Germline V CDR1 and CDR2: MNHEY, SVGAGI. The CDR3 runs to 19 residues.